One and the same sample provided the 5 T cell receptor beta chains below, sequenced in a study of radiation and T cells in renal cell carcinoma. Produced via immunoSEQ multiplex PCR; TCRdb's table is partial and in-frame only. Counted here are some 120,000 clones, approximately 90% occurring once; the ten biggest clones make up approximately 6%. The time point: blood 2 weeks post-SBRT. Described treatment: 15 Gy SBRT to primary tumor, nephrectomy 4 weeks later. The specimen was blood, collected from a patient whose treatment included radiotherapy and nephrectomy. Receptor source: a woman in her 70s with renal cell carcinoma.

The rearrangement joins TRBV5-4 to TRBJ1-1; 7 nucleotides match TRBD1. Trimming at V came to 4 bases and at J to 2 bases, leaving 8 bases not matched to a gene. The CDR3 extends over 15 amino acids. The germline V gene encodes CDR1 SGHNT and CDR2 YYREEE (reference sequence). The CDR3 bases are TGTGCCAGCAGCCCTGAGACAGGGAGAAACACTGAAGCTTTCTTT. Residues: CASSPETGRNTEAFF.

The J gene is TRBJ1-1, the V gene TRBV11-1, with TRBD1 matching 7 bases. Per the germline V gene, CDR1 is SGHAT and CDR2 is FQDESV (reference sequence). CDR3 length: 11 residues. V lost 5 bases, J lost 10 bases, and 4 bases stayed unmatched. CDR3 bases: TGTGCCAGCAGCGACAGGGTCGTAGCTTTCTTT. Residues: CASSDRVVAFF.

The chain couples TRBV9 to TRBJ2-1; the D gene is possibly TRBD1 (6 bases). Germline CDR1 and CDR2: SGDLS and YYNGEE. There are 15 residues in the CDR3. The V end was cut by 7 bases, the J end by 0 bases, with 14 bases between. The CDR3 loop reads CASAGGGFSYNEQFF. The CDR3 DNA is TGTGCCAGCGCTGGGGGCGGTTTCTCCTACAATGAGCAGTTCTTC.

The gene calls are TRBV4-3 and TRBJ2-3, with TRBD2 as a possible D gene (5 bases). The CDR3 has 15 residues. V lost 0 bases to trimming and J lost 1 base, with 8 bases between them. Germline CDR1 and CDR2: LGHNA and YSLEER. CDR3 nucleotide sequence: TGCGCCAGCAGCCAAGATGGAGGTGGCACAGATACGCAGTATTTT. Translating it yields CASSQDGGGTDTQYF.

The J gene is TRBJ2-2, the V gene TRBV2; D is ambiguous. V shed 3 bases and J shed 1 base, with 6 bases lying between them. Germline V gene lookup returns CDR1 SNHLY and CDR2 FYNNEI. The CDR3 spans 14 residues. The CDR3 is CASSETGNTGELFF. DNA of the CDR3: TGTGCCAGCAGTGAGACGGGGAACACCGGGGAGCTGTTTTTT.